The clone carrying this T cell receptor (beta chain) was observed at least ten times. These data belong to a study of identical twins. MiXCR, run by TCRdb on the 5' RACE reads, gives a single entry per CDR3 protein. The repertoire consists of 420,000 or so distinct CDR3 sequences, with approximately 17% occurring once and the leading ten covering around 10%. Looked up from germline, CDR1 is LNHDA and CDR2 is SQIVND (reference sequence). The CDR3 is 14 amino acids. V lost 5 bases to trimming and J lost 2 bases, with 13 bases between them. The specimen was naive T cells sorted from blood. The V call is TRBV19, the J call TRBJ2-7; D is perhaps TRBD2 (6 bases). The source is a middle-aged man in good health. The CDR3 DNA reads as TGTGCCAGTAGTCCGGGAGAGCCCCCCTACGAGCAGTACTTC. Its protein is CASSPGEPPYEQYF. The full variable domain, its missing parts supplied by reference TRBV19 and TRBJ2-7, is DGGITQSPKYLFRKEGQNVTLSCEQNLNHDAMYWYRQDPGQGLRLIYYSQIVNDFQKGDIAEGYSVSREKKESFPLTVTSAQKNPTAFYLCASSPGEPPYEQYFGPGTRLTVT.